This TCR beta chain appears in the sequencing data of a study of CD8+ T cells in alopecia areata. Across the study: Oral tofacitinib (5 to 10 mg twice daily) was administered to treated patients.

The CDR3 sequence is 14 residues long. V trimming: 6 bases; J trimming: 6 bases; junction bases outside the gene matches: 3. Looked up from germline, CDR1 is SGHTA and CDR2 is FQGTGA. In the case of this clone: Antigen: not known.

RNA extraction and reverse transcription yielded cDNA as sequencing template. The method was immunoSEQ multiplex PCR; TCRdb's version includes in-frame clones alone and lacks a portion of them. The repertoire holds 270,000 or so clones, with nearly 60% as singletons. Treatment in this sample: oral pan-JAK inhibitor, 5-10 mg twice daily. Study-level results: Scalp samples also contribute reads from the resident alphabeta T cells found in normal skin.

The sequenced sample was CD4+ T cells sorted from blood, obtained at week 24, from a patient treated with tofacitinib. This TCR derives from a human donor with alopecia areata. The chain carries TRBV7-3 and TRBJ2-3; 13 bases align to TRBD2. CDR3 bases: TGTGCCAGCAGGGGGACTAGCGGGGAGGATACGCAGTATTTT. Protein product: CASRGTSGEDTQYF.